A selection of T cell receptor beta chains follows, all from one sample in a study of T cells in Graves' hyperthyroidism and ophthalmopathy. TCRdb recomputed calls from the multiplex PCR reads with MiXCR, one row per CDR3 protein. The profile covers roughly 290,000 distinct CDR3 sequences, with about a sixth appearing a single time and around 58% taken by the ten largest. The source material was blood. The origin of the receptors is a woman aged 55-69 years with Graves' ophthalmopathy. Both conserved end residues are part of each CDR3. A D gene is named only where the DNA matches it firmly. Some rows mark clone size as missing; the rest say once, few, many or name a class of expanded clone.

clone_size j_call v_call d_call cdr3_aa cdr3_nt
few TRBJ2-7 TRBV29-1 TRBD1 CSVGYRGPDEQYF TGCAGCGTTGGCTACAGGGGGCCGGACGAGCAGTACTTC
. TRBJ2-5 TRBV5-1 . CASSLAHRWQETQYF TGCGCCAGCAGCTTGGCCCACAGGTGGCAAGAGACCCAGTACTTC
many TRBJ1-2 TRBV7-2 . CASSLVGSYGYTF TGTGCCAGCAGCTTAGTAGGCAGCTATGGCTACACCTTC
many TRBJ1-5 TRBV28 . CASNGQIKPQHF TGTGCCAGCAACGGGCAGATAAAGCCCCAGCATTTT
. TRBJ2-6 TRBV18 TRBD1 CASSDPGQGIAGANVLTF TGTGCCAGCTCGGACCCGGGACAGGGGATAGCTGGGGCCAACGTCCTGACTTTC
. TRBJ1-2 TRBV5-6 TRBD1 CASSSGQAQAYGYTF TGTGCCAGCAGCTCAGGACAGGCCCAGGCCTATGGCTACACCTTC
. TRBJ2-7 TRBV11-1 . CASSPLRWTEQYF TGTGCCAGCAGCCCCCTTAGATGGACGGAGCAGTACTTC
few TRBJ2-3 TRBV7-9 TRBD2 CASSLAGTSGRGTDTQYF TGTGCCAGCAGCTTAGCCGGGACTAGCGGGAGGGGCACAGATACGCAGTATTTT
many TRBJ1-1 TRBV12-3/TRBV12-4 . CASTPGQDLIMNTEAFF TGTGCCAGCACACCCGGACAAGACCTTATTATGAACACTGAAGCTTTCTTT
. TRBJ1-2 TRBV4-1 . CASSQWGSYGYTF TGCGCCAGCAGCCAATGGGGTAGCTATGGCTACACCTTC
once TRBJ2-5 TRBV5-1 . CASSPGGQRETQYF TGCGCCAGCAGCCCTGGAGGGCAGAGGGAGACCCAGTACTTC
many TRBJ2-5 TRBV7-9 . CASSLAAGETQYF TGTGCCAGCAGCTTAGCTGCGGGGGAGACCCAGTACTTC
few TRBJ2-3 TRBV2 . CASSEEKKYGQYF TGTGCCAGCAGTGAAGAAAAGAAATACGGGCAGTATTTT
few TRBJ2-3 TRBV20-1 TRBD2 CSARSLAGESTDTQYF TGCAGTGCTAGAAGTCTAGCGGGAGAGAGCACAGATACGCAGTATTTT
few TRBJ2-3 TRBV6-2/TRBV6-3 TRBD1 CASSYRGPLLEKYF TGTGCCAGCAGTTACAGGGGGCCCCTACTGGAAAAGTATTTT
. TRBJ1-1 TRBV5-1 . CASSLVAPNTEAFF TGCGCCAGCAGCTTGGTCGCACCGAACACTGAAGCTTTCTTT
. TRBJ2-1 TRBV9 TRBD2 CASSVGGTSGGAGNEQFF TGTGCCAGCAGCGTAGGAGGGACTAGCGGGGGGGCCGGGAATGAGCAGTTCTTC
many TRBJ2-1 TRBV7-2 . CASSVRLLYNEQFF TGTGCCAGCAGCGTTAGGTTGCTCTACAATGAGCAGTTCTTC